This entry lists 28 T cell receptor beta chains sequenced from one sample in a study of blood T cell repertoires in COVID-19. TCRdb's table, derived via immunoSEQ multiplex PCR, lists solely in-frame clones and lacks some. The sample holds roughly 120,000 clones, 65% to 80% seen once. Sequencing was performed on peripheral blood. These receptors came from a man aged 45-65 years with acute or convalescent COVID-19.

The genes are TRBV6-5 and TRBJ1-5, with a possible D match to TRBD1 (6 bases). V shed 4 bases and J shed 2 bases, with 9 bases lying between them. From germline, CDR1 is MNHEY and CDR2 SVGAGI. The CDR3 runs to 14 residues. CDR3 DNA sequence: TGTGCCAGCAGTTCCCCAGGGGGCAATCAGCCCCAGCATTTT. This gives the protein CASSSPGGNQPQHF.

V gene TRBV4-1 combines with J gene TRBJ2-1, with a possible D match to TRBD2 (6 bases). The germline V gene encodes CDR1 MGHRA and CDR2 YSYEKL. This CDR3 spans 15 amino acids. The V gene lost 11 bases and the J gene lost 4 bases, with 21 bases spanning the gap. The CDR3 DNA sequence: TGCGCCGTGGGAGGAGTTGGTTCTTATTACAATGAGCAGTTCTTC. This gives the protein CAVGGVGSYYNEQFF.

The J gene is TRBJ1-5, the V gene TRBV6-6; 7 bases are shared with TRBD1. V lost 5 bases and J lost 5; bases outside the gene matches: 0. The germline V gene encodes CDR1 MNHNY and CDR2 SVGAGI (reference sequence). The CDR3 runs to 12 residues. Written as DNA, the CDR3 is TGTGCCAGCAGTGACAGGGATCAGCCCCAGCATTTT. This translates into CASSDRDQPQHF.

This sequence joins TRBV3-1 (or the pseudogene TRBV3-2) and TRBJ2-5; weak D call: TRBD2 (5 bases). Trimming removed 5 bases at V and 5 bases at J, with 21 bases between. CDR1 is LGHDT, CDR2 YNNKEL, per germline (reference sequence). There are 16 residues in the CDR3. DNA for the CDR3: TGTGCCAGCAGCGGAACTAGGTCCCAGGTAGTTGAGACCCAGTACTTC. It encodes CASSGTRSQVVETQYF.

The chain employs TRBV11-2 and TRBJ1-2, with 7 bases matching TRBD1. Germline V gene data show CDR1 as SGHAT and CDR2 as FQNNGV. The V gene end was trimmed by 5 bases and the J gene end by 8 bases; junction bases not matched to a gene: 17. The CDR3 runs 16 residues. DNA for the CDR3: TGTGCCAGCAGCCCAACAAGCGCAACAGGGGCAATGGGCTACACCTTC. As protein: CASSPTSATGAMGYTF.

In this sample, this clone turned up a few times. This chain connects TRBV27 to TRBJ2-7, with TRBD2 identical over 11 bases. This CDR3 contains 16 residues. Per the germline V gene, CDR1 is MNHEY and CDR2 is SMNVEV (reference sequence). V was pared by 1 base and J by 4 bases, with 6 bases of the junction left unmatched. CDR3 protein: CASSLLTSGDPYEQYF. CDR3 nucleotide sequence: TGTGCCAGCAGTTTATTGACTAGCGGGGACCCATACGAGCAGTACTTC.

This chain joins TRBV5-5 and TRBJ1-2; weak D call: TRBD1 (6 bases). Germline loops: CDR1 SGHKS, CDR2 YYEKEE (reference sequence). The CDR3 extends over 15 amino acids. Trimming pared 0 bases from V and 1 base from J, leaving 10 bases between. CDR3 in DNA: TGTGCCAGCAGCTTGGTCCAGGGGATTAACTATGGCTACACCTTC. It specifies CASSLVQGINYGYTF.

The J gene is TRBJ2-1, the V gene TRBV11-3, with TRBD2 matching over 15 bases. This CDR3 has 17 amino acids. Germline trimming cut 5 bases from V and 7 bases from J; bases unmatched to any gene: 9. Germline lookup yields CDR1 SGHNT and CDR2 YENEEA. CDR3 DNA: TGTGCCAGCAGCCCAAGGACTAGCGGGGGGGCGCGGAATGAGCAGTTCTTC. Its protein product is CASSPRTSGGARNEQFF.

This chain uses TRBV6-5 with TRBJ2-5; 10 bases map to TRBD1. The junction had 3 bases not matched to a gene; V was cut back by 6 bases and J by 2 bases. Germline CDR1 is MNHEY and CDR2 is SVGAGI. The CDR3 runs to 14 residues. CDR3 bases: TGTGCCAGCAGCCCGGACAGGGGGCAAGAGACCCAGTACTTC. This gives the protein CASSPDRGQETQYF.

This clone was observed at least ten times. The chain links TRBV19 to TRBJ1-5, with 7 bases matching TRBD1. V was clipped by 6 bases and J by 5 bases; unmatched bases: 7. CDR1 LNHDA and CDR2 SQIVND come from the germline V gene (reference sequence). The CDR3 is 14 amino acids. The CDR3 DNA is TGTGCCAGTAGCCCCGGGACAGTTTATCAGCCCCAGCATTTT. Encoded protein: CASSPGTVYQPQHF.

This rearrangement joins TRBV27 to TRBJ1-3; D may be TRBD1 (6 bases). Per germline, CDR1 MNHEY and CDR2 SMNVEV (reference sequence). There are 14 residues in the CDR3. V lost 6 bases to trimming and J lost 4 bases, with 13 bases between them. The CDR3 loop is CASSSPGAGNTIYF. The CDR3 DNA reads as TGTGCCAGCAGCTCCCCAGGGGCAGGAAACACCATATATTTT.

CDR3 nucleotide sequence: TGTGCCAGCAGCCTCGGCGGGGACTACTACAATGAGCAGTTCTTC. Translation gives CASSLGGDYYNEQFF. This rearrangement joins TRBV3-1 (or the pseudogene TRBV3-2) to TRBJ2-1; 7 bases match TRBD2. The CDR3 is 15 residues long. J gave up 3 bases and V 4 bases, and 6 bases lay outside the gene matches. CDR1 is LGHDT and CDR2 is YNNKEL in the germline V gene (reference sequence).

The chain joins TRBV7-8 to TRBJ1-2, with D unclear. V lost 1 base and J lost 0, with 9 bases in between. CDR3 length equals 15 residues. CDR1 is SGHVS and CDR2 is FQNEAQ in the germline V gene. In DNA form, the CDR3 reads TGTGCCAGCAGCTTAGATGGGCAGACTAACTATGGCTACACCTTC. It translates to CASSLDGQTNYGYTF. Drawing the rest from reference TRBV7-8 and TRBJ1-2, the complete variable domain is GAGVSQSPRYKVAKRGQDVALRCDPISGHVSLFWYQQALGQGPEFLTYFQNEAQLDKSGLPSDRFFAERPEGSVSTLKIQRTQQEDSAVYLCASSLDGQTNYGYTFGSGTRLTVV.

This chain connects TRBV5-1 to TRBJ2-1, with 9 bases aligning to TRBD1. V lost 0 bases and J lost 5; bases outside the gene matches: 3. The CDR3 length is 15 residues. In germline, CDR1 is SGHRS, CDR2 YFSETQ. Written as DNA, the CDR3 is TGCGCCAGCAGCTTGGGGGACAGGGAGAACAATGAGCAGTTCTTC. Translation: CASSLGDRENNEQFF.

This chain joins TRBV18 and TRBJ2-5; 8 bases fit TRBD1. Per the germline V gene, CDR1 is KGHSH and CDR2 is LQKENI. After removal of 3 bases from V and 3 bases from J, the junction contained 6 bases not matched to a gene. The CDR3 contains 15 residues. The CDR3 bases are TGTGCCAGCTCACCGTCAGGGGGCTTCAAAGAGACCCAGTACTTC. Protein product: CASSPSGGFKETQYF. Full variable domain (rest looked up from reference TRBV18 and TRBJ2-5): NAGVMQNPRHLVRRRGQEARLRCSPMKGHSHVYWYRQLPEEGLKFMVYLQKENIIDESGMPKERFSAEFPKEGPSILRIQQVVRGDSAAYFCASSPSGGFKETQYFGPGTRLLVL.

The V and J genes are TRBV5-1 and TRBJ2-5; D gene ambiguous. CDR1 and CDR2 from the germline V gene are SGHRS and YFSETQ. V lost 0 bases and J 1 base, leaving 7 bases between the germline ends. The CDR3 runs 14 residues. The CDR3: CASSLGALQETQYF. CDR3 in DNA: TGCGCCAGCAGCTTGGGGGCCCTCCAAGAGACCCAGTACTTC.

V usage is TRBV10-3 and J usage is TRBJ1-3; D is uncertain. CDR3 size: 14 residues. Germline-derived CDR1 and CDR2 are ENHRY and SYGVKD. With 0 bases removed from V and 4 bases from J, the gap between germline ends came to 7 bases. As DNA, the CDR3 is TGTGCCATCAGTGAGTCCTTTCAGGGAAACACCATATATTTT. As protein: CAISESFQGNTIYF.

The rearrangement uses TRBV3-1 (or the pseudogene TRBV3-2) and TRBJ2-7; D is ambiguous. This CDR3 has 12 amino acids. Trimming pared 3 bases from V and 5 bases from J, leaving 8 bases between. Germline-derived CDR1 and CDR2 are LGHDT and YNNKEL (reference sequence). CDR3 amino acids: CASSHSGDEQYF. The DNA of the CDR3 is TGTGCCAGCAGCCACAGTGGAGACGAGCAGTACTTC.

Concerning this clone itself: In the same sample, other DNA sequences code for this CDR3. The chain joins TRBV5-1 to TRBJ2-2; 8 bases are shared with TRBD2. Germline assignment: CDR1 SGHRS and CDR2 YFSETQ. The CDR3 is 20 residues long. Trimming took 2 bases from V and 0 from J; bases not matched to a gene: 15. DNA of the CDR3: TGCGCCAGCAGCTTTTCTAGTAGGGGCGGGGGGACGGCGAACACCGGGGAGCTGTTTTTT. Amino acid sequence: CASSFSSRGGGTANTGELFF.

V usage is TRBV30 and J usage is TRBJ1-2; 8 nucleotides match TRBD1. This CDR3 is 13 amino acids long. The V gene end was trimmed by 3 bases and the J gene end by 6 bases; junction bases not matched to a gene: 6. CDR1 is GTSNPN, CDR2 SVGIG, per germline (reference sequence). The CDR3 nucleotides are TGTGCCTGGAGGGACAGGGCATGGGATGGCTACACCTTC. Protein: CAWRDRAWDGYTF.

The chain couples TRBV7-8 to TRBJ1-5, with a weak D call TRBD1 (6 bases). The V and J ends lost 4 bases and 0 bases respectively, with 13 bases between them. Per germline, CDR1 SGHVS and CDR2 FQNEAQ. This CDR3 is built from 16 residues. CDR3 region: CASSSYRVGSNQPQHF. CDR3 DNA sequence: TGTGCCAGCAGCTCCTACAGGGTGGGTAGCAATCAGCCCCAGCATTTT.

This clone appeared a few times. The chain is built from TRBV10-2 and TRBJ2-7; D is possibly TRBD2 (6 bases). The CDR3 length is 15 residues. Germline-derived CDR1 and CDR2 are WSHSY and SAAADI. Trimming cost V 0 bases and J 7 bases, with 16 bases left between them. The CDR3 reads CASSESVATRGEQYF. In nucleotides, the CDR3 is TGCGCCAGCAGTGAGTCCGTTGCAACCCGGGGGGAGCAGTACTTC.

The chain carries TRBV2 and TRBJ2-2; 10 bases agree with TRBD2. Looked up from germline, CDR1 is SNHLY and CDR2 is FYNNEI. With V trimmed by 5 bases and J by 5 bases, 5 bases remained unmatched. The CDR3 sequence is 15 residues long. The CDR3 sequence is CASSIIAGGTGELFF. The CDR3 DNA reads TGTGCCAGCAGTATAATAGCGGGGGGTACCGGGGAGCTGTTTTTT. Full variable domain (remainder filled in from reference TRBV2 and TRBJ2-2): EPEVTQTPSHQVTQMGQEVILRCVPISNHLYFYWYRQILGQKVEFLVSFYNNEISEKSEIFDDQFSVERPDGSNFTLKIRSTKLEDSAMYFCASSIIAGGTGELFFGEGSRLTVL.

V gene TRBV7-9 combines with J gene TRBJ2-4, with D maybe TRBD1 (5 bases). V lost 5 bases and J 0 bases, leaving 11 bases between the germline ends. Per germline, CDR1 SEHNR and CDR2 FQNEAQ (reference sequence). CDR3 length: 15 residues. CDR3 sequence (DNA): TGTGCCAGCAGCCCGACAGAGCTAGCCAAAAACATTCAGTACTTC. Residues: CASSPTELAKNIQYF.

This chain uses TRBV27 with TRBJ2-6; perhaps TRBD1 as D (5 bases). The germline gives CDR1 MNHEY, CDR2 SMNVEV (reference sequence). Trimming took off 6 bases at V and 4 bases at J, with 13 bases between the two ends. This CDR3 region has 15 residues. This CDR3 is CASSPGLGGANVLTF. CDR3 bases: TGTGCCAGCAGCCCAGGGTTGGGAGGGGCCAACGTCCTGACTTTC.

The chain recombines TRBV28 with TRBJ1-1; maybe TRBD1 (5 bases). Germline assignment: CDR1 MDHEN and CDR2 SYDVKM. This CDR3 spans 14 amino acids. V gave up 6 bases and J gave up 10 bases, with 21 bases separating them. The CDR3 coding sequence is TGTGCCAGCAGCACCACTGGGTCGCAAAGGGGAGCTTTCTTT. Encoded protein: CASSTTGSQRGAFF.

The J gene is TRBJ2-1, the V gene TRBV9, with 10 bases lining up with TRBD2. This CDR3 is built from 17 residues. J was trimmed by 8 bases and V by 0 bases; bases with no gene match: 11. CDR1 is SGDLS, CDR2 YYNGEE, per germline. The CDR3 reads CASSVGVAGGPEDEQFF. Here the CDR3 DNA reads TGTGCCAGCAGCGTAGGGGTAGCGGGGGGCCCCGAGGATGAGCAGTTCTTC. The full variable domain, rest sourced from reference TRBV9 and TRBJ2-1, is DSGVTQTPKHLITATGQRVTLRCSPRSGDLSVYWYQQSLDQGLQFLIQYYNGEERAKGNILERFSAQQFPDLHSELNLSSLELGDSALYFCASSVGVAGGPEDEQFFGPGTRLTVL.

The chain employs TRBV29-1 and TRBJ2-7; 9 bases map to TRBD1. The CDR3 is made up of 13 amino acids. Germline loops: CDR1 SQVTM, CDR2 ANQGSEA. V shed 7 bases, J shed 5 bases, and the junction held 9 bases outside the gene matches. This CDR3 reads CSARTGVRNEQYF. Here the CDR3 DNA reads TGCAGCGCTAGGACAGGGGTTCGTAACGAGCAGTACTTC.